Sequencing of this TCR beta chain was carried out in a study of cytomegalovirus exposure and HLA in healthy donors. Germline CDR1 and CDR2: GTSNPN and SVGIG (reference sequence). V was clipped by 0 bases and J by 4 bases, with 9 bases between them. This CDR3 is built from 13 residues. PCR involved 60 Vbeta and 13 Jbeta primers. TCRdb keeps only in-frame clones here, not all; method: immunoSEQ multiplex PCR. The table includes some 4,000 clones, approximately 84% detected once. Sequenced material: PBMCs. The sequence derives from a woman between 40 and 55 years old in good health and CMV-seropositive. The V and J genes are TRBV30 and TRBJ1-2, with D uncertain. The CDR3 nucleotides are TGTGCCTGGAGTGTACAGATAACCTATGGCTACACCTTC. It translates to CAWSVQITYGYTF.